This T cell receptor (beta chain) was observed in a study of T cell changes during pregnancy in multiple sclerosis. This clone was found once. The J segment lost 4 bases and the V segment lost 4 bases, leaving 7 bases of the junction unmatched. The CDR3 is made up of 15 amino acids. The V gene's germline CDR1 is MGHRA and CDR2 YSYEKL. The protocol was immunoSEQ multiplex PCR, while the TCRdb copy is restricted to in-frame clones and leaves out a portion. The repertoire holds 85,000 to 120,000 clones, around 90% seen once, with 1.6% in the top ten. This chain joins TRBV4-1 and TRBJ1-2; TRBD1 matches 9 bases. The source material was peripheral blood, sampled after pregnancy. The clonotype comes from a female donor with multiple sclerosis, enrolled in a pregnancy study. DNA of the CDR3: TGCGCCAGCAGCCCGCGGGACAGGGCTGGCTATGGCTACACCTTC. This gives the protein CASSPRDRAGYGYTF.